This T cell receptor (beta chain) was recovered during a study of shared clonotypes between healthy human individuals. It was into CD45RA+ naive and CD45RA-negative memory subsets that the CD4+ cells were split. CDR1 KGHSH and CDR2 LQKENI come from the germline V gene. This CDR3 has 13 residues. Trimming shortened V by 2 bases and J by 6 bases, and 11 bases separated the two germline ends. Only one count was recorded for this clone. The protocol was immunoSEQ multiplex PCR, while the TCRdb copy is restricted to in-frame clones and leaves out a portion. This sample has fewer than 1.8 million clones, with roughly 98.5% found just once.

The sample was naive CD4+ T cells sorted from blood. Indicated subset: CD45RA+ positively selected. The rearrangement links TRBV18 to TRBJ2-7; D is unresolved. The source is a man aged 25-45 years in good health. For the CDR3, the DNA is TGTGCCAGCTCACCAACCCCCCGGGTCGAGCAGTACTTC. Its translation: CASSPTPRVEQYF.